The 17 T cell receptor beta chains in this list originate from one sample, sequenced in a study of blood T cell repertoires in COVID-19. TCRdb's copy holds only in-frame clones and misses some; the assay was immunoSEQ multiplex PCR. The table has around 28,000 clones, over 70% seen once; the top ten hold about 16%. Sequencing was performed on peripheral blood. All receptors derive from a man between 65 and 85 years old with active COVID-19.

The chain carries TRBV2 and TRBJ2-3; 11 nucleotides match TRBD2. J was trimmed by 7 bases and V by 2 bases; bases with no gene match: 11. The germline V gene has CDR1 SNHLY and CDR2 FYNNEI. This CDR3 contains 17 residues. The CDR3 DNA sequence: TGTGCCAGCAGTGAAAGTGGAATTAGCGGGGGGGCGAATACGCAGTATTTT. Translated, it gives CASSESGISGGANTQYF. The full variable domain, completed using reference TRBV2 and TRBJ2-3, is EPEVTQTPSHQVTQMGQEVILRCVPISNHLYFYWYRQILGQKVEFLVSFYNNEISEKSEIFDDQFSVERPDGSNFTLKIRSTKLEDSAMYFCASSESGISGGANTQYFGPGTRLTVL.

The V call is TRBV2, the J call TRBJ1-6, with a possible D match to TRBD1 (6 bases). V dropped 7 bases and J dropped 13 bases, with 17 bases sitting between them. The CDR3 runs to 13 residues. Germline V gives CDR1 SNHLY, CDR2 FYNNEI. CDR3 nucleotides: TGTGCCAGCAAAGAAACAGGGTGGAATCCCCTCCACTTT. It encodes CASKETGWNPLHF.

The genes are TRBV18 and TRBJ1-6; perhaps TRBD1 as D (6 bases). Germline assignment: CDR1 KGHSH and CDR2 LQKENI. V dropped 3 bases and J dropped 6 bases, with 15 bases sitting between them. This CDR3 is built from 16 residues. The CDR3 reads CASSPQGPGTNSPLHF. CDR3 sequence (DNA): TGTGCCAGCTCACCCCAGGGGCCTGGCACTAATTCACCCCTCCACTTT.

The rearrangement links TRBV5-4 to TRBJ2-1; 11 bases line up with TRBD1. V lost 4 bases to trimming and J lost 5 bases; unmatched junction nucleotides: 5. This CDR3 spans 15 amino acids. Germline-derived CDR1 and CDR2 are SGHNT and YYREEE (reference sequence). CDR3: CASSVGQGANNEQFF. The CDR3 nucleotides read TGTGCCAGCAGCGTCGGACAGGGGGCAAACAATGAGCAGTTCTTC.

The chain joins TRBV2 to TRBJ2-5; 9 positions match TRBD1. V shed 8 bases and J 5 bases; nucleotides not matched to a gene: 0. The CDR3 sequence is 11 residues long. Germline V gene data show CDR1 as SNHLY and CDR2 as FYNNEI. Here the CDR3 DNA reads TGTGCCAGCGACAGGGGGGAGACCCAGTACTTC. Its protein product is CASDRGETQYF.

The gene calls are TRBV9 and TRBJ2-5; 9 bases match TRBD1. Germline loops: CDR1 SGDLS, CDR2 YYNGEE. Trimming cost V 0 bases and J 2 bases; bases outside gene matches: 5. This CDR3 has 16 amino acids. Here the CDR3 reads CASSVEGTGRQETQYF. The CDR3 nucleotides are TGTGCCAGCAGCGTAGAGGGGACAGGGCGGCAAGAGACCCAGTACTTC.

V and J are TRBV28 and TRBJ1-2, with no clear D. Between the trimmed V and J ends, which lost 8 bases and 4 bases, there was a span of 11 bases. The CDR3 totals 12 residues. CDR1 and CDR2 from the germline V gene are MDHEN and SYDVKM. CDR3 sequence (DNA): TGTGCCAGCCGGTCCCGGGGCTATGGCTACACCTTC. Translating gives CASRSRGYGYTF.

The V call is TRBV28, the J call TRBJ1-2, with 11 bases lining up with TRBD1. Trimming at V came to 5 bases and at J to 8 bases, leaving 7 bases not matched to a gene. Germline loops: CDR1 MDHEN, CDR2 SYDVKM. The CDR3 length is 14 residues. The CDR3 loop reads CASSPQGQGVGYTF. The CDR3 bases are TGTGCCAGCAGTCCCCAGGGACAGGGGGTCGGCTACACCTTC.

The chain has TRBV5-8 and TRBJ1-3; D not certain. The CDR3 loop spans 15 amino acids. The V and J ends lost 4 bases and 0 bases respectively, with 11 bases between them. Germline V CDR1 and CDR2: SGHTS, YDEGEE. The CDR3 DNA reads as TGTGCCAGCAGCCGAGGGTGGGCCTCTGGAAACACCATATATTTT. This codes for CASSRGWASGNTIYF.

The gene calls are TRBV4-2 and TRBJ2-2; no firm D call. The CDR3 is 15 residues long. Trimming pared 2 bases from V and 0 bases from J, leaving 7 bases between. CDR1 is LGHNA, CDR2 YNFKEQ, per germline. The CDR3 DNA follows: TGTGCCAGCAGCCAACCACAGACGAACACCGGGGAGCTGTTTTTT. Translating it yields CASSQPQTNTGELFF.

The DNA of the CDR3 is TGTGCCAGCAGCCGGAAGGAGGAGCAGTACTTC. Its translation: CASSRKEEQYF. This chain uses TRBV7-9 with TRBJ2-7; no clear D. CDR1 and CDR2 from the germline V gene are SEHNR and FQNEAQ (reference sequence). The V end lost 5 bases, the J end lost 7 bases, and 9 bases lay between the germline ends. The CDR3 has 11 residues.

CDR3 DNA: TGTGCCAGCAGCTCCCGTACTAGCGGCCTAAACACCGGGGAGCTGTTTTTT. It yields the protein CASSSRTSGLNTGELFF. The chain combines TRBV7-3 with TRBJ2-2; the match to TRBD2 covers 8 bases. This CDR3 contains 17 residues. Looked up from germline, CDR1 is SGHTA and CDR2 is FQGTGA. The trim removed 4 bases at V and 2 bases at J, leaving 9 bases unmatched.

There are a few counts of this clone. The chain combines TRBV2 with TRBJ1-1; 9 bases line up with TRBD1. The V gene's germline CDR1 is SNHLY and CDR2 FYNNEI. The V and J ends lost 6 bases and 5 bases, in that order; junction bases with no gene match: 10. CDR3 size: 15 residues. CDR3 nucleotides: TGTGCCAGCAGCAAAAAGGAGACAGGGGGTACTGAAGCTTTCTTT. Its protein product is CASSKKETGGTEAFF.

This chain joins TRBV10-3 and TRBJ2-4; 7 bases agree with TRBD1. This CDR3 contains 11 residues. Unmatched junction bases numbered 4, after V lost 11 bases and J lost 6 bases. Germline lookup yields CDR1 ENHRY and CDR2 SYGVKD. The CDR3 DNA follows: TGTGCCTCCGGGACAGCAAACATTCAGTACTTC. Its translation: CASGTANIQYF.

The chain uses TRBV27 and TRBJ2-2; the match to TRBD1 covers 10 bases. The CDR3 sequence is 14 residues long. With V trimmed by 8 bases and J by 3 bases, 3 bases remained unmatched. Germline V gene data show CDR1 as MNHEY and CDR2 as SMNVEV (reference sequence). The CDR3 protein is CASPDRGHTGELFF. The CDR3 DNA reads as TGTGCCAGCCCTGACAGGGGGCACACCGGGGAGCTGTTTTTT.

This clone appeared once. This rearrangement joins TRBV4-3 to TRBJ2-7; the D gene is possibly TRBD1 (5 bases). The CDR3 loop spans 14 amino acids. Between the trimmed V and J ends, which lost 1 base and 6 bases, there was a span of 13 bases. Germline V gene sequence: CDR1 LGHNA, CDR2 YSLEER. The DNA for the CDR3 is TGCGCCAGCAGCCAAGTAGCTAGGGGTAGCGAGCAGTACTTC. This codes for CASSQVARGSEQYF.

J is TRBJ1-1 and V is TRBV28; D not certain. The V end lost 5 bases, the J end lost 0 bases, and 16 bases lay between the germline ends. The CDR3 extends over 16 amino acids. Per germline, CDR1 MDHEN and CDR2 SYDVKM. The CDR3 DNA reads TGTGCCAGCAGTACTCCCAGGTGGATCATGAACACTGAAGCTTTCTTT. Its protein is CASSTPRWIMNTEAFF.